This T cell receptor beta chain came from a study of identical twins. With template switching, a universal primer site was added, and the cDNA carried unique molecular identifiers. One entry per CDR3 protein results from TCRdb running MiXCR on the 5' RACE reads. In the table there are about 920,000 distinct CDR3 sequences, 12% of which are singletons. This clonotype was counted at least ten times. Trimming at V came to 0 bases and at J to 7 bases, leaving 9 bases not matched to a gene. Germline V CDR1 and CDR2: DFQATT, SNEGSKA (reference sequence). The CDR3 is 15 amino acids. These data were likewise used in another study, on yellow fever vaccine responses in identical twins.

This clonotype originated in a woman aged 18-35 years in good health. V gene TRBV20-1 combines with J gene TRBJ2-3; 8 bases line up with TRBD2. The sequenced sample consisted of PBMCs. In nucleotides, the CDR3 is TGCAGTGCTAGAGATCGTCTAGCGGGTTTGAATACGCAGTATTTT. It codes for CSARDRLAGLNTQYF.